This T cell receptor beta chain stems from a study of T cell repertoires in cytomegalovirus infection. Trimming removed 10 bases from V and 7 bases from J; junction bases left unmatched: 11. This CDR3 spans 14 amino acids. Germline CDR1 MDHEN, CDR2 SYDVKM. TCRdb analysed the reads with MiXCR anew, one entry per CDR3 protein. The sample lists around 740,000 distinct CDR3 sequences, 35% occurring once. The TCR originated in a human donor in good health (CMV status not recorded). Some clones in this sample may be carry-over from other donors' samples. V gene TRBV28 combines with J gene TRBJ2-1; 9 positions agree with TRBD1. Material: PBMCs. DNA of the CDR3: TGTGCCACTTTCACAGGGGGCTGGGGGAATGAGCAGTTCTTC. This codes for CATFTGGWGNEQFF.